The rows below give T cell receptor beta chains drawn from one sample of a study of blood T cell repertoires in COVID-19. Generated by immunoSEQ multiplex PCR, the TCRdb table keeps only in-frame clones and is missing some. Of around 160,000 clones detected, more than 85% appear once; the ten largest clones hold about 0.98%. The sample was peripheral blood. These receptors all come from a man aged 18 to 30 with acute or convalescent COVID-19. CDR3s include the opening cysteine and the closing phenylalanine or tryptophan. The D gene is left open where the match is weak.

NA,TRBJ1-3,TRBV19,CASSPYSSGNTIYF,TGTGCCAGTAGTCCCTATTCATCAGGAAACACCATATATTTT
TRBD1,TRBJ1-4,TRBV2,CASRDRGTKEKLFF,TGTGCCAGCAGGGACAGGGGGACAAAGGAAAAACTGTTTTTT
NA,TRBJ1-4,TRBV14,CASSPRDTGFVANEKLFF,TGTGCCAGCAGCCCTCGGGACACGGGTTTTGTCGCTAATGAAAAACTGTTTTTT
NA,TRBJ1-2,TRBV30,CAWSRGSGYGYTF,TGTGCCTGGAGTCGGGGTTCCGGCTATGGCTACACCTTC
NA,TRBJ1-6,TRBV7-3,CASSLNARGNSPLHF,TGTGCCAGCAGCTTAAATGCCAGGGGCAATTCACCCCTCCACTTT
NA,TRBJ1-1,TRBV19,CASTLSGVNTEAFF,TGTGCCAGTACCCTATCAGGGGTGAACACTGAAGCTTTCTTT
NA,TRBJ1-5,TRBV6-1,CASSEGGWGNQPQHF,TGTGCCAGCAGTGAAGGAGGCTGGGGCAATCAGCCCCAGCATTTT
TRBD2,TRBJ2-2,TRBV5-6,CASSVGLANTGELFF,TGTGCCAGCAGCGTGGGACTAGCAAACACCGGGGAGCTGTTTTTT
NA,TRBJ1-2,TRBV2,CASRPVGGYGYTF,TGTGCCAGCAGGCCGGTAGGGGGCTATGGCTACACCTTC
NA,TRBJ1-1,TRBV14,CASSQVTPATEAFF,TGTGCCAGCAGCCAGGTGACACCAGCCACTGAAGCTTTCTTT
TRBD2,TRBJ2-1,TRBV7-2,CASSDNPGLAGEQFF,TGTGCCAGCAGCGATAATCCGGGACTAGCGGGGGAGCAGTTCTTC
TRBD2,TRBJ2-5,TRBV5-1,CASSSISWPAGVEETQYF,TGCGCCAGCAGCTCTATTTCGTGGCCAGCGGGGGTGGAAGAGACCCAGTACTTC
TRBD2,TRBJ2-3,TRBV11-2,CASSIAGGPDTQYF,TGTGCCAGCAGCATAGCGGGGGGCCCAGATACGCAGTATTTT
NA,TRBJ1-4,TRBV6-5,CASSYRAGVGEKLFF,TGTGCCAGCAGTTATAGGGCAGGGGTCGGAGAAAAACTGTTTTTT
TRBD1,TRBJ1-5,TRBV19,CASRGTGFNQPQHF,TGTGCCAGTAGAGGGACAGGGTTTAATCAGCCCCAGCATTTT